This T cell receptor beta chain comes out of a study of shared clonotypes between healthy human individuals. Overall study context: The plates for each donor numbered three CD4 naive, three CD4 memory, two CD8 naive and one CD8 memory.

Germline V gives CDR1 MDHEN, CDR2 SYDVKM. The ends lost 4 bases at V and 0 bases at J; junction bases unmatched: 5. The CDR3 covers 16 residues. Researchers divided each subset's genomic DNA evenly across several immunoSEQ plates. Clones were sequenced by immunoSEQ multiplex PCR, and TCRdb holds only the in-frame ones, with some missing. The sample has some 550,000 clones, almost 97% seen once; the top ten hold 0.045% to 0.07%. Turning to this clone: Antigen: not known.

Study conclusions and caveats: On the whole, naive subsets had larger estimated richness than memory subsets had.

The sequence derives from a woman aged 25 to 45 in good health. V usage is TRBV28 and J usage is TRBJ2-1; 8 bases line up with TRBD2. The sequenced sample consisted of naive CD4+ T cells sorted from blood. As to subset: CD45RA+ positively selected. CDR3 DNA: TGTGCCAGCAGTTCCCTAGCGGGTCGCTCCTACAATGAGCAGTTCTTC. Translated: CASSSLAGRSYNEQFF. Drawing the rest from reference TRBV28 and TRBJ2-1, the complete variable domain is DVKVTQSSRYLVKRTGEKVFLECVQDMDHENMFWYRQDPGLGLRLIYFSYDVKMKEKGDIPEGYSVSREKKERFSLILESASTNQTSMYLCASSSLAGRSYNEQFFGPGTRLTVL.